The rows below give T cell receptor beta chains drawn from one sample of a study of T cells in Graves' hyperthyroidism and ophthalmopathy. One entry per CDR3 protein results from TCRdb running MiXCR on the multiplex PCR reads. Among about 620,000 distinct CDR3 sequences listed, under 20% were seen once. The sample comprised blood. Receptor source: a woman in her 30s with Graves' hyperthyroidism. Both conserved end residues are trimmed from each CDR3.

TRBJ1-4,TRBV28,ASRALGQPGEKLF
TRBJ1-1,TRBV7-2,ASSFRGTGVGNTEAS
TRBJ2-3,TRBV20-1,SARRLAGSTDTQY
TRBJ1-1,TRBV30,AWSVVGVVRTEAF
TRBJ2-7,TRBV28,ASSLFGGEQY
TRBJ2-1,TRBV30,AWGLGVEQF
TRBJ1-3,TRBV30,AWSVFGNTIY
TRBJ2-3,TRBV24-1,ATSDFPRDKDTQY
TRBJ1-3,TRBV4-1,ASSPMGSPGQGIGNTIY
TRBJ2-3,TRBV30,AWKAGTGEADTQY
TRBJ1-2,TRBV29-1,SVGSSSGYT
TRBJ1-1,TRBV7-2,ASREGTGWTEAF
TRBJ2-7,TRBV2,AGTSGTYEQY
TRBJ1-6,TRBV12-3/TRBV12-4,ASSLTGQGNSPLH
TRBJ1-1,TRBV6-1,ASSYTGQPLVPYDEAF
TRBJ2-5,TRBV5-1,ASSFGVPQETQY
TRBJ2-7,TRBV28,ASSHQIRGCDSEQY
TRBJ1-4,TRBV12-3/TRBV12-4,ASSQDVISTEKLF